This TCR beta chain derives from a study of monozygotic twins with inflammatory bowel disease. General study results and limits: Perhaps reflecting limited power, concordant and discordant twins did not differ in repertoire similarity. Since immunosuppressive treatments differed, patient repertoires may have gained added variability.

On this clonotype itself: No antigen is known for it.

Looked up from germline, CDR1 is SGHRS and CDR2 is YFSETQ. The CDR3 consists of 16 residues. From the 5' RACE reads, TCRdb lists one entry per CDR3 protein and no DNA. Its table records 400,000 to 500,000 distinct CDR3 sequences. Sequenced sample: blood. This TCR was recovered from a human donor with ulcerative colitis or Crohn's disease, or a healthy co-twin of an affected twin (not recorded which). The chain links TRBV5-1 to TRBJ2-1; lacking DNA, the TRBD1 call made by TCRdb goes unchecked. The CDR3 sequence is CASSLLHGAGSNEQFF.